Reported below is one T cell receptor (beta chain). Its target is unknown. This record belongs to a study of cytomegalovirus exposure and HLA in healthy donors. Study-wide findings and caveats: Earlier results showed most TCR beta V segments being productive about 90% or about 30% of the time. Cytomegalovirus association was listed for 164 TCR beta chains.

V lost 5 bases, J lost 5 bases, and 15 bases lay in between. The CDR3 runs 14 residues. The germline V gene has CDR1 SEHNR and CDR2 FQNEAQ (reference sequence). The PCR employed 60 Vbeta primers together with 13 Jbeta primers. TCRdb's table, derived via immunoSEQ multiplex PCR, lists solely in-frame clones and lacks some. In the table there are 90,000 to 120,000 clones, roughly 72% of which are singletons. The sequence was collected from a man aged 25 to 40 in good health and CMV-seronegative. The sequenced material came from PBMCs. The chain couples TRBV7-9 to TRBJ1-1; D is perhaps TRBD1 (5 bases). CDR3 DNA: TGTGCCAGCAGCCACCGGGACGGGGGGACTGAAGCTTTCTTT. The encoded protein is CASSHRDGGTEAFF.